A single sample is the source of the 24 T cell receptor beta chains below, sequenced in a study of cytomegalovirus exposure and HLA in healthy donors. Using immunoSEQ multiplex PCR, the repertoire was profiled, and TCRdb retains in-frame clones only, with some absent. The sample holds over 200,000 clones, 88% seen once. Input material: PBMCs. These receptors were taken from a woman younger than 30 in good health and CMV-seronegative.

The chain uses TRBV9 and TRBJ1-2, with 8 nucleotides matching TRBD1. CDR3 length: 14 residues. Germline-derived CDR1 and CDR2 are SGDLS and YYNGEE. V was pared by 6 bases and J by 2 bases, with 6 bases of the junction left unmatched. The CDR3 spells CASTRDRTNYGYTF. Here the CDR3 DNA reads TGTGCCAGCACAAGGGACAGGACAAACTATGGCTACACCTTC. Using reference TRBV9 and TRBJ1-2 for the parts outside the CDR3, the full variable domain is DSGVTQTPKHLITATGQRVTLRCSPRSGDLSVYWYQQSLDQGLQFLIQYYNGEERAKGNILERFSAQQFPDLHSELNLSSLELGDSALYFCASTRDRTNYGYTFGSGTRLTVV.

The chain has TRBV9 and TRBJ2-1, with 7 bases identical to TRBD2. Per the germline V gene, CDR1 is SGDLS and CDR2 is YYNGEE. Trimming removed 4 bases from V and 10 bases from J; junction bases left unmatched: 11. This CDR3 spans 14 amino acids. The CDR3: CASSHGDYVGEQFF. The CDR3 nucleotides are TGTGCCAGCAGCCACGGGGACTACGTAGGGGAGCAGTTCTTC.

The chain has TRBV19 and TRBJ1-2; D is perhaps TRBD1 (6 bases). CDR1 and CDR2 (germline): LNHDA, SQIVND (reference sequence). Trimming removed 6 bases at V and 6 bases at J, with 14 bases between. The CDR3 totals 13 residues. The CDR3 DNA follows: TGTGCCAGTAGGGGCAGCGGGGGCCATGGCTACACCTTC. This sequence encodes CASRGSGGHGYTF.

The DNA of the CDR3 is TGTGCCAGCAGCTTAGCAGTGAGACAGCCTTACAATGAGCAGTTCTTC. Its translation is CASSLAVRQPYNEQFF. The chain couples TRBV7-9 to TRBJ2-1; a possible D gene is TRBD1 (5 bases). Deletions cut 0 bases from V and 4 bases from J, with 13 bases between. Germline V lookup: CDR1 SEHNR, CDR2 FQNEAQ (reference sequence). CDR3 length equals 16 residues.

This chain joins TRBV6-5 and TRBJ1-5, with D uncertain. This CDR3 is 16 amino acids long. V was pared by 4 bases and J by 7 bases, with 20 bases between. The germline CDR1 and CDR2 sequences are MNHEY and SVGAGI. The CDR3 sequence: CASSSSREVGGQPQHF. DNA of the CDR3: TGTGCCAGCAGTTCGTCCCGGGAGGTGGGAGGCCAGCCCCAGCATTTT.

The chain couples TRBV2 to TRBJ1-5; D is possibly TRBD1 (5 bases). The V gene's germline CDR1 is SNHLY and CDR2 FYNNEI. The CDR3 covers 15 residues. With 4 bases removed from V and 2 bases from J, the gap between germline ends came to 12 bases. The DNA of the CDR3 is TGTGCCAGCAGTGTCGGCAGGGCGGGCAATCAGCCCCAGCATTTT. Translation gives CASSVGRAGNQPQHF.

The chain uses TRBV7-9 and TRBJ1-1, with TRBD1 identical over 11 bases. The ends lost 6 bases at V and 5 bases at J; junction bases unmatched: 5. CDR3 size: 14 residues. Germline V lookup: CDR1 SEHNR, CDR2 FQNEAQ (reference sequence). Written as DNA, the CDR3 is TGTGCCAGCAGAGGACAGGGGGCAGAGACTGAAGCTTTCTTT. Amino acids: CASRGQGAETEAFF.

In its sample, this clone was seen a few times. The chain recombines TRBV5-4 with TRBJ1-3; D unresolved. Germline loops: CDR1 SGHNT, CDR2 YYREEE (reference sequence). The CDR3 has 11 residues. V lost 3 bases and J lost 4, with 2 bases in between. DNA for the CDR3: TGTGCCAGCAGCTCAGGAAACACCATATATTTT. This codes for CASSSGNTIYF.

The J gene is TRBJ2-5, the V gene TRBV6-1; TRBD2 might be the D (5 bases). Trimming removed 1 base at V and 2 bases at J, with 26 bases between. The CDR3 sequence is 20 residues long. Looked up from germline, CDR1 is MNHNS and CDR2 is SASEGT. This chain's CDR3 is CASSEETGSQSTGGQETQYF. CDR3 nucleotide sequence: TGTGCCAGCAGTGAAGAAACCGGGTCCCAGAGCACCGGCGGGCAAGAGACCCAGTACTTC.

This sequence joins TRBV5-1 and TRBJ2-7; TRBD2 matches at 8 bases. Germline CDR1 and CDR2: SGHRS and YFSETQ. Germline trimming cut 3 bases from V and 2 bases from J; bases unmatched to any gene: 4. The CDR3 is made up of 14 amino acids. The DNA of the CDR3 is TGCGCCAGCAGCTCAGCGGGAGTCACCTACGAGCAGTACTTC. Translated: CASSSAGVTYEQYF.

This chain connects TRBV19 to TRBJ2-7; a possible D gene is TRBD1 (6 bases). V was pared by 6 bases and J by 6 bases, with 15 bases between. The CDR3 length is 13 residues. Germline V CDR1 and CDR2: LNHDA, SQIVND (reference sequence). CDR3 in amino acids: CASSSNRVGEQYF. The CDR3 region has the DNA TGTGCCAGTAGCAGTAACAGGGTTGGCGAGCAGTACTTC.

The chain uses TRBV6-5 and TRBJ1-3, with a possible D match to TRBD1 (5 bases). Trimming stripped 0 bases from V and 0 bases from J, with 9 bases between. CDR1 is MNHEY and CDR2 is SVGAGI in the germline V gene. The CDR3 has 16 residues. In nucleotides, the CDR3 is TGTGCCAGCAGTTACTCCGGGCAGGGCTCTGGAAACACCATATATTTT. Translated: CASSYSGQGSGNTIYF.

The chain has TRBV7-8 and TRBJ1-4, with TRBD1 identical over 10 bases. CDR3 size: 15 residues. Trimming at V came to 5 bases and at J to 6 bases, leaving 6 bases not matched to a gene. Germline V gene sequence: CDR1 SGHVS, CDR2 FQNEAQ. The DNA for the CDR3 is TGTGCCAGCAGCCCCCGGGACAGGGGATATGAAAAACTGTTTTTT. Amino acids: CASSPRDRGYEKLFF.

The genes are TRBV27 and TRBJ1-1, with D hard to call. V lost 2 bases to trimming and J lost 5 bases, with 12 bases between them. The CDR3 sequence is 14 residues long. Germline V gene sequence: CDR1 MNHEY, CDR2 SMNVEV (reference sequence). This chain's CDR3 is CASSLTRGSTEAFF. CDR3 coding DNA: TGTGCCAGCAGTTTAACGCGGGGTAGTACTGAAGCTTTCTTT.

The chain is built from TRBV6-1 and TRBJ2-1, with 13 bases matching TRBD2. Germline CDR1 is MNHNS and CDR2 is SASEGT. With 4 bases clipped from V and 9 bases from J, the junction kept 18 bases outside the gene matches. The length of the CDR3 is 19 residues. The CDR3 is CASSVILAGGPIPQIEQFF. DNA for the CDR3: TGTGCCAGCAGTGTAATACTAGCGGGAGGGCCCATCCCCCAAATTGAGCAGTTCTTC.

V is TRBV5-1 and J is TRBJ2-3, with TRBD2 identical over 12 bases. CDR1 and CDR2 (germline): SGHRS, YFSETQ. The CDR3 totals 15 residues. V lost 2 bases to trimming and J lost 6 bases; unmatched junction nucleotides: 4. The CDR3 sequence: CASSFLAGGLDTQYF. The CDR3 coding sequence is TGCGCCAGCAGCTTCCTAGCGGGAGGGCTCGATACGCAGTATTTT. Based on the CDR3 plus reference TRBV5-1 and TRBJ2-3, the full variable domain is KAGVTQTPRYLIKTRGQQVTLSCSPISGHRSVSWYQQTPGQGLQFLFEYFSETQRNKGNFPGRFSGRQFSNSRSEMNVSTLELGDSALYLCASSFLAGGLDTQYFGPGTRLTVL.

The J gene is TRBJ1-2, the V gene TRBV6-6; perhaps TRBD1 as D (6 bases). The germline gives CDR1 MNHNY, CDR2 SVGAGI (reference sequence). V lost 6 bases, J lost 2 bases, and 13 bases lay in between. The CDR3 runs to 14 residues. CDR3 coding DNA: TGTGCCAGCAGGGGGAGACAGGCCAACTATGGCTACACCTTC. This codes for CASRGRQANYGYTF.

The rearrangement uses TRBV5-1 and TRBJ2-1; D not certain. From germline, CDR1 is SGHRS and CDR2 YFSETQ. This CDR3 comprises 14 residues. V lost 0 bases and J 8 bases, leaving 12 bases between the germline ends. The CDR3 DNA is TGCGCCAGCAGCTTGGTGCCCACCGCGGATGAGCAGTTCTTC. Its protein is CASSLVPTADEQFF.

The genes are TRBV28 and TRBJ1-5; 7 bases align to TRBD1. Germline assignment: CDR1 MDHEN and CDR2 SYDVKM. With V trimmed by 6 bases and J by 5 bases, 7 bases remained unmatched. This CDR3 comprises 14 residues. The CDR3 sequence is CASRKLTGDQPQHF. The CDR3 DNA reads TGTGCCAGCAGAAAATTAACAGGGGATCAGCCCCAGCATTTT.

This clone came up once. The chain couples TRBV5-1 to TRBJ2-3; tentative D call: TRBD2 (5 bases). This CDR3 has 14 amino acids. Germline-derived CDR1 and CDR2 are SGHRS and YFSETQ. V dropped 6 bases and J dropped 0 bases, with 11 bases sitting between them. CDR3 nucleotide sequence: TGCGCCAGCACGCGGCGGACTAGCACAGATACGCAGTATTTT. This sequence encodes CASTRRTSTDTQYF.

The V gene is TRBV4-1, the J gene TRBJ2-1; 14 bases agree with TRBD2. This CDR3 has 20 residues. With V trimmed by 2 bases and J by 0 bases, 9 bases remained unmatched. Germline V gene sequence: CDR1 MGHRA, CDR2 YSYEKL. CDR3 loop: CASSQPPGLAGDSSYNEQFF. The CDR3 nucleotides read TGCGCCAGCAGCCAACCGCCGGGACTAGCGGGGGACAGCTCCTACAATGAGCAGTTCTTC.

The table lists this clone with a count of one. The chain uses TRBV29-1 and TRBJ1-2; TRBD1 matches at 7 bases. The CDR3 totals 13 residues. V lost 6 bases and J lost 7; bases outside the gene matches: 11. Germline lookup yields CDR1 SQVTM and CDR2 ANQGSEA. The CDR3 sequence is CSVSPRDRAGYTF. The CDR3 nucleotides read TGCAGCGTCTCACCGAGAGACAGGGCTGGCTACACCTTC.

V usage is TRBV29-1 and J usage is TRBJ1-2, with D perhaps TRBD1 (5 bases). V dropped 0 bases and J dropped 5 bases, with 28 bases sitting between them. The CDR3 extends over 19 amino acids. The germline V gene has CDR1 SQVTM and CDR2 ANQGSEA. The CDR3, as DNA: TGCAGCGTTGAAGATCCGCGGCAGGGATCCTTCCCCACGGCATATGGCTACACCTTC. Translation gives CSVEDPRQGSFPTAYGYTF.

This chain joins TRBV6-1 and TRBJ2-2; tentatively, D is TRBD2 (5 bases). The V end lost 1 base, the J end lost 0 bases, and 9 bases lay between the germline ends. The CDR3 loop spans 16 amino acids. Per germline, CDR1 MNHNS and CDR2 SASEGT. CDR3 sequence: CASSEERRANTGELFF. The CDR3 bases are TGTGCCAGCAGTGAAGAGCGGAGAGCGAACACCGGGGAGCTGTTTTTT.